This TCR beta chain was observed in a study of B cell selection in AIRE deficiency. Study-level points and caveats: Shorter CDR3s marked shared Treg sequences, biased toward few non-templated insertions. TCRbeta-only data showed 36.6% of shared healthy Treg sequences in healthy Tconv. Approximately 31% of healthy-shared Treg sequences were found among patient Tconv cells. Patient Tconv and Treg cells showed healthy-like TCRBV usage, CDR3 length, diversity.

Germline lookup yields CDR1 MNHEY and CDR2 SVGAGI. CDR3 length equals 15 residues. V lost 5 bases and J lost 4; bases outside the gene matches: 7. Regulatory T cells were sorted as CD4+CD25hiCD127low/negative cells. Clones were sequenced by immunoSEQ multiplex PCR, and TCRdb holds only the in-frame ones, with some missing. The sample has 13,000 to 15,000 clones; about 93% are singletons. A word on this clone: Its antigen is not identified.

The sample comprised Tregs sorted from PBMCs. This receptor was taken from a human donor with AIRE deficiency. The V call is TRBV6-5, the J call TRBJ2-1; 8 bases agree with TRBD1. CDR3: CASSKGTGFYNEQFF. CDR3 in DNA: TGTGCCAGCAGTAAGGGGACAGGTTTTTACAATGAGCAGTTCTTC.